The clone carrying this T cell receptor beta chain was detected once. Germline values: CDR1 LNHDA, CDR2 SQIVND (reference sequence). The CDR3 contains 14 residues. Trimming removed 8 bases at V and 0 bases at J, with 14 bases between. This sample is drawn from a study of naive and memory T cell subsets. Both TRBC1 and TRBC2 were covered by a beta constant-region primer of two equimolar oligonucleotides. TCRdb processed the UMI-ligation and nested PCR reads anew with MiXCR; each CDR3 protein has one entry. Of 21,000 or so distinct CDR3 sequences listed, about 11% are singletons. Cells stained for CD3, CD4, CD8, CD45RA and CD27 were sorted into four subsets.

The sequence was obtained from a human donor in good health. Specimen: central memory CD8+ T cells from blood. V usage is TRBV19 and J usage is TRBJ2-7; possible D gene TRBD2, 5 bases. The CDR3 sequence: CASSLLGGSYEQYF. CDR3 sequence (DNA): TGTGCCAGTTCCCTTTTAGGAGGCTCCTACGAGCAGTACTTC. The full variable domain, completed using reference TRBV19 and TRBJ2-7, is DGGITQSPKYLFRKEGQNVTLSCEQNLNHDAMYWYRQDPGQGLRLIYYSQIVNDFQKGDIAEGYSVSREKKESFPLTVTSAQKNPTAFYLCASSLLGGSYEQYFGPGTRLTVT.